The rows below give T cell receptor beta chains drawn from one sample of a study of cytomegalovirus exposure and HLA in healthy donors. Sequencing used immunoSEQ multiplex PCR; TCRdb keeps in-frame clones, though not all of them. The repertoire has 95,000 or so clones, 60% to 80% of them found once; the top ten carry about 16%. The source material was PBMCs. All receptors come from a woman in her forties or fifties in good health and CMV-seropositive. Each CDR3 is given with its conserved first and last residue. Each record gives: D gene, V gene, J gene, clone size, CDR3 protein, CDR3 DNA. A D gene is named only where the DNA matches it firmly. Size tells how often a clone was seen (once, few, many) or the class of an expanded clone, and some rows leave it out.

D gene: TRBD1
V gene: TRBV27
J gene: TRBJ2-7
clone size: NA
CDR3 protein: CASSLYLRQGRIYEQYF
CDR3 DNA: TGTGCCAGCAGTTTATACTTAAGACAGGGAAGGATCTACGAGCAGTACTTC

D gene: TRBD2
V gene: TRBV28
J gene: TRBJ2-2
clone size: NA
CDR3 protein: CASTLSVVSGRHQNVNTGELFF
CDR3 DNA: TGTGCCAGCACCCTTAGTGTGGTTAGCGGGAGGCACCAAAATGTGAACACCGGGGAGCTGTTTTTT

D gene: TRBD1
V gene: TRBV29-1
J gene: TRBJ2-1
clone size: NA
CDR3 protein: CSADRGRDNEQFF
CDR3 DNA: TGCAGCGCTGACAGGGGTCGTGACAATGAGCAGTTCTTC

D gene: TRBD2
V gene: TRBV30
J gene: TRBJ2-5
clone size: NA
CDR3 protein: CAWSVLAGDQETQYF
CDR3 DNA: TGTGCCTGGAGTGTGCTAGCGGGAGATCAAGAGACCCAGTACTTC

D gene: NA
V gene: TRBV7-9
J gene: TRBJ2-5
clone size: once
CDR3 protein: CASSDGGRETQYF
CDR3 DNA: TGTGCCAGCAGCGATGGGGGCAGAGAGACCCAGTACTTC

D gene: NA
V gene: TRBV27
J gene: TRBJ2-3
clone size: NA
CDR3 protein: CASRPWAPEFQDTQYF
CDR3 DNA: TGTGCCAGCAGGCCTTGGGCGCCTGAGTTCCAAGATACGCAGTATTTT

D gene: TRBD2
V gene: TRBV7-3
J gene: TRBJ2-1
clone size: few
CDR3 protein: CASSLSGTSFNEQFF
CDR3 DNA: TGTGCCAGCAGCTTATCCGGGACTAGCTTCAATGAGCAGTTCTTC

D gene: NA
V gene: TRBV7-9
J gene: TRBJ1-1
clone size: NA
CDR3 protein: CASSLLSGAEAFF
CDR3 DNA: TGTGCCAGCAGCTTACTTTCCGGGGCTGAAGCTTTCTTT

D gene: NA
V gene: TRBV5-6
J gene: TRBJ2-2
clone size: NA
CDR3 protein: CASSLTIGELFF
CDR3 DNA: TGTGCCAGCAGCTTGACTATCGGGGAGCTGTTTTTT

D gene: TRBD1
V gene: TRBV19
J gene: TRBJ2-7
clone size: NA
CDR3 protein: CASSTDRVHYEQYF
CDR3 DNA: TGTGCCAGTAGTACTGACAGGGTCCACTACGAGCAGTACTTC

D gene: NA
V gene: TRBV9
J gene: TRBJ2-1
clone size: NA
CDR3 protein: CASSARDSMNEQFF
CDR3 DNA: TGTGCCAGCAGCGCCCGGGACTCCATGAATGAGCAGTTCTTC

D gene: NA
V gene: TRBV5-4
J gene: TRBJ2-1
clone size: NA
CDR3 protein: CASSSFKIRSSYNEQFF
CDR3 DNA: TGTGCCAGCAGCTCCTTTAAGATCCGGAGCTCCTACAATGAGCAGTTCTTC

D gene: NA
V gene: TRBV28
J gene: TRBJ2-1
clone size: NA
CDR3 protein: CASSFPPILDTSYNEQFF
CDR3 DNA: TGTGCCAGCAGTTTCCCCCCCATTCTGGACACCTCCTACAATGAGCAGTTCTTC

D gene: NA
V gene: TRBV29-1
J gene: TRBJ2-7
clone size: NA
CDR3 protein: CSVESTGYEQYF
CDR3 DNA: TGCAGCGTTGAAAGTACAGGGTACGAGCAGTACTTC

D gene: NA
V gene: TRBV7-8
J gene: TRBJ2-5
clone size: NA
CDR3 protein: CASTPGHYYERYF
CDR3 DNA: TGTGCCAGCACCCCTGGACACTACTACGAGCGGTACTTC

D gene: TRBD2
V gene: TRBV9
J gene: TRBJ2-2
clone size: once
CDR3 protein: CASSPRLAGHGELFF
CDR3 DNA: TGTGCCAGCAGCCCTCGTCTAGCGGGACACGGGGAGCTGTTTTTT

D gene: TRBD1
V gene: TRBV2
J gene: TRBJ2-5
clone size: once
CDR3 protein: CASSRQGFGRETQYF
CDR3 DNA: TGTGCCAGCAGTCGACAGGGGTTTGGACGAGAGACCCAGTACTTC

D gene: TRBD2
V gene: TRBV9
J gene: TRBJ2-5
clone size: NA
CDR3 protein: CASSAPGLAGLETQYF
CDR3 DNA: TGTGCCAGCAGCGCACCGGGACTAGCGGGATTAGAGACCCAGTACTTC

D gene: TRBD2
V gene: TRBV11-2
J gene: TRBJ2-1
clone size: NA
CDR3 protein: CASSHTGLAYNEQFF
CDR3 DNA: TGTGCCAGCAGCCATACGGGACTAGCTTACAATGAGCAGTTCTTC

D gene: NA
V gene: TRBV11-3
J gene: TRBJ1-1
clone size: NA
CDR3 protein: CASSFREGTEAFF
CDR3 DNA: TGTGCCAGCAGCTTCAGGGAGGGCACTGAAGCTTTCTTT

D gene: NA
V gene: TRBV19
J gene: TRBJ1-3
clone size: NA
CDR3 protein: CAISTGSGNTIYF
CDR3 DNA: TGTGCCATCTCGACGGGGTCCGGAAACACCATATATTTT

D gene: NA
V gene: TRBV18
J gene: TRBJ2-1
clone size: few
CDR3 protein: CASSPQDKGYDIHEQFF
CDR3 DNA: TGTGCCAGCTCACCACAGGACAAGGGATACGATATCCATGAGCAGTTCTTC

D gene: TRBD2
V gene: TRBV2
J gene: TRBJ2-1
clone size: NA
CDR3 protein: CASSFSPLAGVYNEQFF
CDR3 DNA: TGTGCCAGCAGTTTTTCCCCACTAGCGGGAGTGTACAATGAGCAGTTCTTC

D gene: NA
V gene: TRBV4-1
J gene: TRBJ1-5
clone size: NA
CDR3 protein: CASSQDSGHNQPQHF
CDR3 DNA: TGCGCCAGCAGCCAAGATTCAGGACACAATCAGCCCCAGCATTTT

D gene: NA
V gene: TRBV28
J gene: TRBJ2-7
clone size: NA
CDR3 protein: CASAGLGPYEQYF
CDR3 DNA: TGTGCCAGCGCGGGTCTGGGTCCCTACGAGCAGTACTTC

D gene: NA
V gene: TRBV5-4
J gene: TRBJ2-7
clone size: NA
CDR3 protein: CASSSHGGGSYEQYF
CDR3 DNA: TGTGCCAGCAGCTCGCATGGGGGCGGCTCCTACGAGCAGTACTTC